This section outlines one TCR beta chain sequence together with its context. The data are from a study of blood T cell repertoires in COVID-19. Overall study: Acute and convalescent COVID-19 samples came from the United States, Italy and Spain.

Libraries were prepared by immunoSEQ multiplex PCR; TCRdb keeps only in-frame clonotypes and omits some of them. This sample carries some 350,000 clones, 90% of them seen once, and the ten largest clones take approximately 7%. Germline V CDR1 and CDR2: SEHNR, FQNEAQ (reference sequence). There are 17 residues in the CDR3. With 5 bases removed from V and 2 bases from J, the gap between germline ends came to 21 bases. The V gene is TRBV7-9, the J gene TRBJ1-2; D is ambiguous. Sequenced: peripheral blood. This receptor was taken from a man aged 18-30 years with active or convalescent COVID-19. This CDR3 reads CASSPRQYGLANYGYTF. The CDR3, as DNA: TGTGCCAGCAGCCCACGCCAATACGGGCTAGCAAACTATGGCTACACCTTC. Drawing the rest from reference TRBV7-9 and TRBJ1-2, the complete variable domain is DTGVSQNPRHKITKRGQNVTFRCDPISEHNRLYWYRQTLGQGPEFLTYFQNEAQLEKSRLLSDRFSAERPKGSFSTLEIQRTEQGDSAMYLCASSPRQYGLANYGYTFGSGTRLTVV.